The clone carrying this T cell receptor beta chain occurred once. What it binds is not known. This specimen comes from a study of graft-versus-host responses after intestinal transplantation. General study points: The recipient marrow held GvH clones, and some of them showed up first in ileum or blood. Early post-transplant HvG declines showed an association with peak circulating GvH clone levels.

Profiling relied on immunoSEQ multiplex PCR, and the TCRdb table lists in-frame clones only, not all of them. The sample yields roughly 120,000 clones, around 93% seen once. Deletions cut 4 bases from V and 1 base from J, with 13 bases between. The CDR3 runs to 16 residues. Per the germline V gene, CDR1 is MNHNS and CDR2 is SASEGT. The receptor comes from a human donor who received an intestinal transplant. The rearrangement links TRBV6-1 to TRBJ2-2; D call uncertain. Sequencing used unstimulated CD8+ T cells sorted from spleen or lymph node cells, obtained before intestinal transplant. The CDR3 DNA is TGTGCCAGCAGTGGGGAAGGTGGTGAGAACACCGGGGAGCTGTTTTTT. This gives the protein CASSGEGGENTGELFF.